This TCR beta chain was found in a study of blood T cell repertoires in COVID-19. Study summary: Sites across the United States, Italy and Spain contributed samples from acute and convalescent COVID-19. PBMCs, B-cell-depleted T cells, or T cells provided the cDNA or gDNA that made up the material.

As originally analysed: The authors estimated nucleated cell counts from reference gene primer amplification. TCRdb keeps only in-frame clones here, not all; method: immunoSEQ multiplex PCR. V and J calls plus clone size are reproduced from that table; the DNA served to infer D and trimming. The data hold approximately 11,000 clones, with roughly 88% observed a single time. V was clipped by 3 bases and J by 2 bases; unmatched bases: 8. The CDR3 loop spans 16 amino acids. CDR1 DFQATT and CDR2 SNEGSKA come from the germline V gene (reference sequence). The chain couples TRBV20-1 to TRBJ2-2; 8 bases match TRBD1. The receptor comes from a human donor in a cohort sampled during active COVID-19. Material: peripheral blood. Here the CDR3 reads CSASSRQGRNTGELFF. The CDR3 region has the DNA TGCAGTGCTAGTTCTCGACAGGGGAGAAACACCGGGGAGCTGTTTTTT.